Included here is one TCR beta chain sequence, with context. Its target is not known. The data derive from a study of cytomegalovirus exposure and HLA in healthy donors. Findings of the study overall: Indistinguishable V segments such as TRBV6-2 and TRBV6-3 were excluded.

Amplification used 60 Vbeta primers and 13 Jbeta primers. Profiled with immunoSEQ multiplex PCR; TCRdb holds only in-frame clones, not every one. The sample lists 110,000 or so clones, over 70% occurring once. There are 15 residues in the CDR3. With 5 bases removed from V and 5 bases from J, the gap between germline ends came to 18 bases. CDR1 and CDR2 (germline): SGHTA, FQGNSA. This receptor was taken from a woman aged 35 to 49 in good health and CMV-seropositive. The rearrangement uses TRBV7-2 and TRBJ1-2, with D perhaps TRBD1 (6 bases). Sequencing was carried out using PBMCs. CDR3 amino acids: CASSTRGGSGYGYTF. The CDR3, as DNA: TGTGCCAGCAGCACCCGAGGGGGTTCGGGGTATGGCTACACCTTC.